This T cell receptor (beta chain) appears in the sequencing data of a study of T cells in Graves' hyperthyroidism and ophthalmopathy. Study information: Peripheral blood draws took place at initial diagnosis, ahead of any treatment.

This CDR3 contains 17 residues. The germline gives CDR1 LGHDT, CDR2 YNNKEL (reference sequence). Trimming removed 0 bases at V and 0 bases at J, with 13 bases between. Around 10 ml fresh peripheral blood yielded the PBMCs. TCR beta CDR3 regions were amplified from RNA transcripts. The study used the HTBI primer set for a first-round RT-PCR of the TCR CDR3. TCRdb called the multiplex PCR reads again in MiXCR, with one record for every CDR3 protein. The sample yields some 440,000 distinct CDR3 sequences, less than 20% seen once. This clonotype was seen ten or more times. The clonotype comes from a woman between 18 and 29 years old with Graves' hyperthyroidism. The sample consisted of blood. The chain has TRBV3-1 and TRBJ2-3, with no clear D. The CDR3 region has the DNA TGTGCCAGCAGCCAAGATCAACGGGCCCTGAGCACAGATACGCAGTATTTT. Amino acids: CASSQDQRALSTDTQYF.